The clone carrying this T cell receptor (beta chain) has just a few counts. The entry originates in a study of T-cell memory formation after mild COVID-19. The CDR3 extends over 14 amino acids. Germline CDR1 SGHVS, CDR2 FQNEAQ. Trimming took off 5 bases at V and 2 bases at J, with 12 bases between the two ends. TCRdb called the 5' RACE reads again in MiXCR, with one record for every CDR3 protein. The sample records under 550,000 distinct CDR3 sequences, roughly 18% being singletons. The rearrangement uses TRBV7-8 and TRBJ1-2; unclear D gene. The source of this sequence is an adult woman who had mild COVID-19 (a few samples of this study predate the infection). Cell type and time point are not known. Source material: PBMCs or a T cell subset sorted from them (not recorded which). CDR3 sequence: CASSDRAGNYGYTF. CDR3 nucleotides: TGTGCCAGCAGCGACCGGGCAGGAAACTATGGCTACACCTTC. Looking up the rest from reference TRBV7-8 and TRBJ1-2 gives the full variable domain: GAGVSQSPRYKVAKRGQDVALRCDPISGHVSLFWYQQALGQGPEFLTYFQNEAQLDKSGLPSDRFFAERPEGSVSTLKIQRTQQEDSAVYLCASSDRAGNYGYTFGSGTRLTVV.